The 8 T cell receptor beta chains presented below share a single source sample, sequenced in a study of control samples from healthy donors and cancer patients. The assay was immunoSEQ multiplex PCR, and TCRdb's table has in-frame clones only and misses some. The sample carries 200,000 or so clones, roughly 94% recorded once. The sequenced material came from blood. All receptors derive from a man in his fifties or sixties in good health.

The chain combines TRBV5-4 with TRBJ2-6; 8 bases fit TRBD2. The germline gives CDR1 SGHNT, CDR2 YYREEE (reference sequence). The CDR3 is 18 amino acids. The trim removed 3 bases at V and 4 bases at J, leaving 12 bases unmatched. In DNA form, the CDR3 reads TGTGCCAGCAGCTCCGGGGGGGGAAACTTCGACGGGGCCAACGTCCTGACTTTC. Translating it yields CASSSGGGNFDGANVLTF.

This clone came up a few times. CDR3 in amino acids: CATSRDQQGSNQPQHF. The CDR3 nucleotides are TGTGCCACCAGCAGAGACCAACAGGGGAGCAATCAGCCCCAGCATTTT. This chain joins TRBV15 and TRBJ1-5; 7 bases match TRBD1. Germline lookup yields CDR1 LNHNV and CDR2 YYDKDF (reference sequence). The J segment lost 1 base and the V segment lost 0 bases, leaving 3 bases of the junction unmatched. This CDR3 is 16 amino acids long. The full variable domain, in which reference TRBV15 and TRBJ1-5 provide the parts outside the CDR3, is DAMVIQNPRYQVTQFGKPVTLSCSQTLNHNVMYWYQQKSSQAPKLLFHYYDKDFNNEADTPDNFQSRRPNTSFCFLDIRSPGLGDTAMYLCATSRDQQGSNQPQHFGDGTRLSIL.

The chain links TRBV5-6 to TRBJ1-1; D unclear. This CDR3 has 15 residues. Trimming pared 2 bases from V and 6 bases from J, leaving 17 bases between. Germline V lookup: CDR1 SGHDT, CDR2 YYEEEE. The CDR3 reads CASSFGRASGAEAFF. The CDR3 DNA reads TGTGCCAGCAGCTTCGGAAGGGCGTCAGGAGCTGAAGCTTTCTTT.

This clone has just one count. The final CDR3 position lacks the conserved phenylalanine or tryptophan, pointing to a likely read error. The CDR3 DNA is TGTGCCAGCAGTTACTTGGGCAGGGAGAACACTGAAGCTTTCCTT. Its protein is CASSYLGRENTEAFL. The chain has TRBV6-5 and TRBJ1-1; D perhaps matches TRBD1 (5 bases). Germline values: CDR1 MNHEY, CDR2 SVGAGI. Deletions cut 1 base from V and 1 base from J, with 10 bases between. This CDR3 is 15 amino acids long.

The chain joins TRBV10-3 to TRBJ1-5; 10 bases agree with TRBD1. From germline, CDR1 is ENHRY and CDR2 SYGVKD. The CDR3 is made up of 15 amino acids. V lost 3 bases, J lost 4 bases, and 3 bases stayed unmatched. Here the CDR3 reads CAISDRTGGNQPQHF. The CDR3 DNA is TGTGCCATCAGTGACCGGACAGGGGGTAATCAGCCCCAGCATTTT.

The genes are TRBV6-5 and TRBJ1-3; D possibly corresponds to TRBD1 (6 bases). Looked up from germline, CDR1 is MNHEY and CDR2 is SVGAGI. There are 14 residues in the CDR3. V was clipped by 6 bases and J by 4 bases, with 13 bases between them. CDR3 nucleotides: TGTGCCAGCAGCCCCGGGGGCACCGGAAACACCATATATTTT. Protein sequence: CASSPGGTGNTIYF.

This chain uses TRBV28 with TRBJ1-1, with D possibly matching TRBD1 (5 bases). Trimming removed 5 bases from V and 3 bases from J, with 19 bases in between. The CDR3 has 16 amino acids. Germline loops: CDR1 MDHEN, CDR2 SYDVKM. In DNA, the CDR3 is TGTGCCAGCAGTCTAACCGGGGCTCGAATCGACACTGAAGCTTTCTTT. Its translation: CASSLTGARIDTEAFF.

CDR3 sequence reads: CASSQFATLNNSPLHF. The CDR3 DNA follows: TGCGCCAGCAGCCAATTTGCGACACTCAATAATTCACCCCTCCACTTT. This sequence joins TRBV4-3 and TRBJ1-6, with no clear D. With 2 bases removed from V and 5 bases from J, the gap between germline ends came to 13 bases. The CDR3 has 16 amino acids. Germline CDR1 and CDR2: LGHNA and YSLEER.